The 31 T cell receptor beta chains below were found in one sample sequenced in a study of blood T cell repertoires in COVID-19. TCRdb's table, derived via immunoSEQ multiplex PCR, lists solely in-frame clones and lacks some. In the table there are some 500,000 clones, 85% to 90% of which are singletons. The sample comprised PBMCs or T cells enriched from blood (not recorded which). The source is a woman aged 40 to 50 who had recovered from COVID-19.

The V call is TRBV15, the J call TRBJ2-1; TRBD1 aligns across 7 bases. This CDR3 is built from 18 residues. Germline V gives CDR1 LNHNV, CDR2 YYDKDF (reference sequence). V shed 3 bases and J 0 bases; nucleotides not matched to a gene: 11. The CDR3 loop reads CATSSLPGQLSSYNEQFF. For the CDR3, the DNA is TGTGCCACCAGCAGTCTTCCGGGACAGTTAAGCTCCTACAATGAGCAGTTCTTC.

The chain recombines TRBV7-9 with TRBJ2-7, with 12 bases aligning to TRBD2. Germline V gives CDR1 SEHNR, CDR2 FQNEAQ (reference sequence). The CDR3 spans 18 residues. V dropped 5 bases and J dropped 6; count of bases not matched to a gene: 17. CDR3 region: CASSPDTGLAGLAGEQYF. The CDR3, as DNA: TGTGCCAGCAGCCCAGACACTGGACTAGCGGGATTGGCGGGCGAGCAGTACTTC. Full variable domain (remainder filled in from reference TRBV7-9 and TRBJ2-7): DTGVSQNPRHKITKRGQNVTFRCDPISEHNRLYWYRQTLGQGPEFLTYFQNEAQLEKSRLLSDRFSAERPKGSFSTLEIQRTEQGDSAMYLCASSPDTGLAGLAGEQYFGPGTRLTVT.

The chain carries TRBV29-1 and TRBJ1-5; D is uncertain. The ends were cut back, 6 bases at V and 1 base at J, with 13 bases in the middle. The CDR3 extends over 14 amino acids. Germline CDR1 and CDR2: SQVTM and ANQGSEA. This chain's CDR3 is CSVKFRGSNQPQHF. Here the CDR3 DNA reads TGCAGCGTAAAATTTCGGGGAAGCAATCAGCCCCAGCATTTT.

The V call is TRBV13, the J call TRBJ2-6; 7 nucleotides match TRBD1. V lost 4 bases, J lost 5 bases, and 20 bases stayed unmatched. Per germline, CDR1 PRHDT and CDR2 FYEKMQ (reference sequence). This CDR3 has 20 residues. CDR3 nucleotides: TGTGCCAGCAGCTCCCAACCGGGACAGACGAGGATAGGGAGGGCCAACGTCCTGACTTTC. The encoded protein is CASSSQPGQTRIGRANVLTF.

The CDR3 is CAISGGGTSGTETQYF. The CDR3 bases are TGTGCCATCAGTGGGGGAGGGACTAGCGGGACGGAGACCCAGTACTTC. The chain is built from TRBV10-3 and TRBJ2-5; 13 bases line up with TRBD2. Germline CDR1 is ENHRY and CDR2 is SYGVKD. The length of the CDR3 is 16 residues. V trimming: 4 bases; J trimming: 5 bases; junction bases outside the gene matches: 7.

This rearrangement joins TRBV4-2 to TRBJ1-5; D is possibly TRBD1 (6 bases). The V and J ends lost 6 bases and 2 bases respectively, with 20 bases between them. CDR3 size: 17 residues. From germline, CDR1 is LGHNA and CDR2 YNFKEQ. Here the CDR3 reads CASRPQPGDLRNQPQHF. The CDR3 DNA reads as TGTGCCAGCAGGCCACAGCCAGGGGATCTACGCAATCAGCCCCAGCATTTT.

The chain links TRBV5-1 to TRBJ2-5; 8 bases are shared with TRBD2. V lost 2 bases to trimming and J lost 3 bases; unmatched junction nucleotides: 3. The CDR3 is 14 residues long. CDR1 and CDR2 (germline): SGHRS, YFSETQ. This CDR3 is CASSLAGAEETQYF. The CDR3 DNA follows: TGCGCCAGCAGCTTAGCGGGGGCGGAAGAGACCCAGTACTTC.

This clone has more than one count but fewer than ten. The gene calls are TRBV5-6 and TRBJ1-4; tentatively, D is TRBD1 (5 bases). V was clipped by 3 bases and J by 5 bases, with 11 bases between them. From germline, CDR1 is SGHDT and CDR2 YYEEEE. The length of the CDR3 is 14 residues. The CDR3 nucleotides are TGTGCCAGCAGCTCCCGGGACTGGAATGAAAAACTGTTTTTT. It specifies CASSSRDWNEKLFF.

This chain links TRBV7-2 with TRBJ2-1; 10 nucleotides line up with TRBD2. The CDR3 has 15 amino acids. J lost 2 bases, V lost 11 bases, and 9 bases had no gene match. The V gene's germline CDR1 is SGHTA and CDR2 FQGNSA. The CDR3 sequence: CADSSGSLAYNEQFF. The CDR3 DNA is TGTGCCGACTCTAGCGGGAGTCTCGCCTACAATGAGCAGTTCTTC.

The gene calls are TRBV9 and TRBJ2-7, with 7 bases matching TRBD1. The V gene end was trimmed by 3 bases and the J gene end by 6 bases; junction bases not matched to a gene: 6. Germline V gene sequence: CDR1 SGDLS, CDR2 YYNGEE. The length of the CDR3 is 13 residues. For the CDR3, the DNA is TGTGCCAGCAGCGCGACGACAGGGTTCGAGCAGTACTTC. Protein: CASSATTGFEQYF.

V gene TRBV7-9 combines with J gene TRBJ1-1, with 7 bases that match TRBD1. CDR1 is SEHNR, CDR2 FQNEAQ, per germline (reference sequence). Trimming removed 0 bases from V and 6 bases from J; junction bases left unmatched: 7. This CDR3 has 15 amino acids. CDR3 coding DNA: TGTGCCAGCAGCTTAGCGAGGGGGCTGGTGCCTGAAGCTTTCTTT. It encodes CASSLARGLVPEAFF.

The chain employs TRBV15 and TRBJ2-7; no definite D call. V gave up 0 bases and J gave up 2 bases, with 17 bases separating them. The germline V gene has CDR1 LNHNV and CDR2 YYDKDF (reference sequence). CDR3 length equals 17 residues. The CDR3 loop reads CATSRDSEAEETYEQYF. The CDR3 bases are TGTGCCACCAGCAGAGATAGTGAAGCTGAAGAAACCTACGAGCAGTACTTC.

The chain joins TRBV11-3 to TRBJ2-2; TRBD2 matches 11 bases. CDR1 is SGHNT and CDR2 is YENEEA in the germline V gene. Trimming took 1 base from V and 5 from J; bases not matched to a gene: 9. This CDR3 is built from 18 residues. In nucleotides, the CDR3 is TGTGCCAGCAGCTTAGCCGCAACTAGCGGGAGTGGGACCGGGGAGCTGTTTTTT. This encodes CASSLAATSGSGTGELFF.

The chain carries TRBV25-1 and TRBJ2-7; D gene uncertain. Trimming removed 6 bases at V and 4 bases at J, with 13 bases between. Germline CDR1 is MGHDK and CDR2 is SYGVNS. This CDR3 comprises 13 residues. CDR3 DNA sequence: TGTGCCAGCAGAGACTCAGCAGATTACGAGCAGTACTTC. The encoded protein is CASRDSADYEQYF.

The V call is TRBV4-1, the J call TRBJ2-5; TRBD1 matches 8 bases. The germline CDR1 and CDR2 sequences are MGHRA and YSYEKL. The ends lost 0 bases at V and 5 bases at J; junction bases unmatched: 5. This CDR3 contains 15 residues. The CDR3 DNA follows: TGCGCCAGCAGCCAAGAACGGCAGGGGGCCGAGACCCAGTACTTC. Its translation is CASSQERQGAETQYF.

This clone was found a few times. The CDR3 protein is CASSLAALAGVNEQFF. The CDR3 region has the DNA TGTGCCAGCAGCTTAGCGGCACTAGCGGGAGTGAATGAGCAGTTCTTC. This chain uses TRBV7-6 with TRBJ2-1, with TRBD2 matching over 11 bases. This CDR3 region has 16 residues. CDR1 is SGHVS, CDR2 FNYEAQ, per germline. V shed 0 bases and J 7 bases; nucleotides not matched to a gene: 5.

This chain connects TRBV7-8 to TRBJ1-1, with TRBD1 as a possible D gene (6 bases). This CDR3 spans 16 amino acids. V was pared by 6 bases and J by 2 bases, with 19 bases between. From germline, CDR1 is SGHVS and CDR2 FQNEAQ. The CDR3 spells CASRFGSGVANTEAFF. CDR3 DNA: TGTGCCAGCAGATTCGGATCAGGGGTCGCTAACACTGAAGCTTTCTTT.

The chain recombines TRBV11-3 with TRBJ2-7; 10 nucleotides match TRBD2. Per the germline V gene, CDR1 is SGHNT and CDR2 is YENEEA. This CDR3 comprises 15 residues. The V gene end was trimmed by 5 bases and the J gene end by 3 bases; junction bases not matched to a gene: 7. CDR3 loop: CASSPWTSGNYEQYF. DNA for the CDR3: TGTGCCAGCAGCCCCTGGACTAGCGGAAACTACGAGCAGTACTTC.

The gene calls are TRBV2 and TRBJ1-2; 8 bases line up with TRBD1. The CDR3 loop spans 14 amino acids. Germline CDR1 SNHLY, CDR2 FYNNEI. J gave up 4 bases and V 6 bases, and 7 bases lay outside the gene matches. This CDR3 reads CASSVEQGGYGYTF. The CDR3 nucleotides are TGTGCCAGCAGCGTCGAACAGGGGGGCTATGGCTACACCTTC. The full variable domain, rest sourced from reference TRBV2 and TRBJ1-2, is EPEVTQTPSHQVTQMGQEVILRCVPISNHLYFYWYRQILGQKVEFLVSFYNNEISEKSEIFDDQFSVERPDGSNFTLKIRSTKLEDSAMYFCASSVEQGGYGYTFGSGTRLTVV.

The chain is built from TRBV5-1 and TRBJ2-3, with 9 nucleotides matching TRBD2. Unmatched junction bases numbered 9, after V lost 3 bases and J lost 4 bases. CDR3 length: 16 residues. CDR1 is SGHRS, CDR2 YFSETQ, per germline. The CDR3 DNA follows: TGCGCCAGCAGCTCGGGGGCGCGGGAGGGCCCAGATACGCAGTATTTT. As protein: CASSSGAREGPDTQYF.

The chain employs TRBV19 and TRBJ2-3, with a weak D call TRBD2 (7 bases). Trimming left V 7 bases short and J 2 bases short, with 19 bases between. CDR1 and CDR2 (germline): LNHDA, SQIVND (reference sequence). This CDR3 spans 16 amino acids. Written as DNA, the CDR3 is TGTGCCAGTATGGGGAGGGGGACGGAAAACACAGATACGCAGTATTTT. Protein product: CASMGRGTENTDTQYF. The full variable domain, with the rest looked up from reference TRBV19 and TRBJ2-3, is DGGITQSPKYLFRKEGQNVTLSCEQNLNHDAMYWYRQDPGQGLRLIYYSQIVNDFQKGDIAEGYSVSREKKESFPLTVTSAQKNPTAFYLCASMGRGTENTDTQYFGPGTRLTVL.

The V gene is TRBV24-1, the J gene TRBJ2-5; D is possibly TRBD1 (5 bases). V was shortened by 1 base and J by 3 bases, with 14 bases between the two germline ends. This CDR3 has 16 amino acids. The germline V gene encodes CDR1 KGHDR and CDR2 SFDVKD. DNA for the CDR3: TGTGCCACCAGTGATTTTAGGCAGGGAATTGAAGAGACCCAGTACTTC. Translated: CATSDFRQGIEETQYF.

The V call is TRBV7-9, the J call TRBJ2-1, with TRBD2 matching 8 bases. The CDR3 runs 15 residues. J lost 1 base, V lost 3 bases, and 2 bases had no gene match. Germline CDR1 is SEHNR and CDR2 is FQNEAQ (reference sequence). The CDR3 nucleotides read TGTGCCAGCAGCTTCTTAGCGGGGTCCTACAATGAGCAGTTCTTC. It yields the protein CASSFLAGSYNEQFF. Together with reference TRBV7-9 and TRBJ2-1, the CDR3 gives the full variable domain: DTGVSQNPRHKITKRGQNVTFRCDPISEHNRLYWYRQTLGQGPEFLTYFQNEAQLEKSRLLSDRFSAERPKGSFSTLEIQRTEQGDSAMYLCASSFLAGSYNEQFFGPGTRLTVL.

The J gene is TRBJ1-5, the V gene TRBV19; D uncertain. The V end was cut by 5 bases, the J end by 2 bases, with 7 bases between. From germline, CDR1 is LNHDA and CDR2 SQIVND (reference sequence). The CDR3 runs 13 residues. The CDR3 nucleotides are TGTGCCAGTAGTCCAGTCGGCAATCAGCCCCAGCATTTT. Translated, it gives CASSPVGNQPQHF.

This sequence joins TRBV20-1 and TRBJ2-7; possible D gene TRBD2, 6 bases. The CDR3 sequence is 13 residues long. CDR1 is DFQATT and CDR2 is SNEGSKA in the germline V gene (reference sequence). V was pared by 3 bases and J by 2 bases, with 11 bases between. This chain's CDR3 is CSASRRETYEQYF. CDR3 coding DNA: TGCAGTGCTAGTCGCCGGGAGACCTACGAGCAGTACTTC.

V usage is TRBV5-1 and J usage is TRBJ2-1, with a possible D match to TRBD2 (6 bases). Trimming took 4 bases from V and 2 from J, leaving 13 bases between them. The CDR3 has 15 residues. Germline CDR1 is SGHRS and CDR2 is YFSETQ. DNA of the CDR3: TGCGCCAGCAGCATTAGCGGCCCTGCCTACAATGAGCAGTTCTTC. Its translation is CASSISGPAYNEQFF. Drawing the rest from reference TRBV5-1 and TRBJ2-1, the complete variable domain is KAGVTQTPRYLIKTRGQQVTLSCSPISGHRSVSWYQQTPGQGLQFLFEYFSETQRNKGNFPGRFSGRQFSNSRSEMNVSTLELGDSALYLCASSISGPAYNEQFFGPGTRLTVL.

This clone was detected a few times. The V gene is TRBV6-5, the J gene TRBJ2-7; TRBD1 matches 9 bases. Looked up from germline, CDR1 is MNHEY and CDR2 is SVGAGI. CDR3 length equals 14 residues. The trim removed 6 bases at V and 2 bases at J, leaving 5 bases unmatched. CDR3 nucleotide sequence: TGTGCCAGCAGGCGCGGGACAGGGCCCTACGAGCAGTACTTC. This codes for CASRRGTGPYEQYF.

V and J are TRBV4-1 and TRBJ1-1, with D maybe TRBD1 (5 bases). The length of the CDR3 is 16 residues. V was pared by 0 bases and J by 4 bases, with 15 bases between. Germline CDR1 and CDR2: MGHRA and YSYEKL. CDR3 sequence: CASSQDVADRFTEAFF. In nucleotides, the CDR3 is TGCGCCAGCAGCCAAGATGTGGCAGACAGATTCACTGAAGCTTTCTTT.

V gene TRBV29-1 combines with J gene TRBJ2-7; D is ambiguous. V lost 0 bases to trimming and J lost 5 bases, with 5 bases between them. There are 11 residues in the CDR3. Germline lookup yields CDR1 SQVTM and CDR2 ANQGSEA. The CDR3 DNA follows: TGCAGCGTTGAAGATCAAAACGAGCAGTACTTC. Translating it yields CSVEDQNEQYF.

This rearrangement joins TRBV18 to TRBJ2-7, with TRBD1 identical over 9 bases. The CDR3 is 16 amino acids. The ends lost 3 bases at V and 2 bases at J; junction bases unmatched: 8. Germline V gene sequence: CDR1 KGHSH, CDR2 LQKENI. The CDR3 DNA reads TGTGCCAGCTCACCGGTTGAGGGACAGGGTACCTACGAGCAGTACTTC. This sequence encodes CASSPVEGQGTYEQYF.

V usage is TRBV5-5 and J usage is TRBJ1-5; possibly TRBD1 for D (5 bases). The CDR3 spans 16 residues. From germline, CDR1 is SGHKS and CDR2 YYEKEE (reference sequence). V lost 5 bases to trimming and J lost 1 base, with 16 bases between them. The CDR3 is CASRGTGTPSNQPQHF. The DNA for the CDR3 is TGTGCCAGCAGGGGAACCGGGACTCCGAGCAATCAGCCCCAGCATTTT.